What follows are 28 T cell receptor beta chains derived from one specimen sequenced in a study of T cell clonotyping in hematopoietic cell transplantation. Libraries were prepared by immunoSEQ multiplex PCR; TCRdb keeps only in-frame clonotypes and omits some of them. The table shows roughly 30,000 clones, with 92% occurring only once. Specimen: PBMCs, collected 100 days after allogeneic stem cell transplant. The source is a female patient aged 50 to 60 who had an allogeneic stem cell transplant from a related donor, so the T cells may come from the graft donor. Some clones in this sample may be carry-over from other donors' samples.

The rearrangement uses TRBV5-1 and TRBJ2-5; D call uncertain. V lost 0 bases and J 3 bases, leaving 9 bases between the germline ends. The CDR3 runs to 14 residues. Germline V gives CDR1 SGHRS, CDR2 YFSETQ. CDR3 DNA sequence: TGCGCCAGCAGCTTGGCACTGCGAGAAGAGACCCAGTACTTC. It translates to CASSLALREETQYF.

The chain recombines TRBV18 with TRBJ2-2, with TRBD1 matching 10 bases. Unmatched junction bases numbered 5, after V lost 6 bases and J lost 4 bases. The germline CDR1 and CDR2 sequences are KGHSH and LQKENI. The CDR3 has 15 residues. CDR3 in DNA: TGTGCCAGCTCGACCGGGACAGGGGTCACCGGGGAGCTGTTTTTT. Translated, it gives CASSTGTGVTGELFF.

This clone was seen more than once but under ten times. V gene TRBV6-5 combines with J gene TRBJ2-3, with 10 bases identical to TRBD2. Per the germline V gene, CDR1 is MNHEY and CDR2 is SVGAGI. This CDR3 spans 14 amino acids. Unmatched junction bases numbered 2, after V lost 5 bases and J lost 3 bases. Written as DNA, the CDR3 is TGTGCCAGCAGTAAGGGACTAGCGACAGATACGCAGTATTTT. It translates to CASSKGLATDTQYF.

This chain's CDR3 is CASSEYNTGELFF. CDR3 bases: TGTGCCAGCAGTGAATATAACACCGGGGAGCTGTTTTTT. The V gene is TRBV25-1, the J gene TRBJ2-2; D remains unclear. The CDR3 spans 13 residues. CDR1 is MGHDK and CDR2 is SYGVNS in the germline V gene. Between the trimmed V and J ends, which lost 0 bases and 2 bases, there was a span of 1 base.

The rearrangement joins TRBV7-9 to TRBJ1-1; 7 positions agree with TRBD1. The CDR3 consists of 13 residues. The junction had 4 bases not matched to a gene; V was cut back by 1 base and J by 8 bases. Germline V gene data show CDR1 as SEHNR and CDR2 as FQNEAQ (reference sequence). CDR3 sequence: CASSLGEGQEAFF. The CDR3 nucleotides read TGTGCCAGCAGCTTAGGAGAGGGACAGGAAGCTTTCTTT. Full variable domain (outside the CDR3, taken from reference TRBV7-9 and TRBJ1-1): DTGVSQNPRHKITKRGQNVTFRCDPISEHNRLYWYRQTLGQGPEFLTYFQNEAQLEKSRLLSDRFSAERPKGSFSTLEIQRTEQGDSAMYLCASSLGEGQEAFFGQGTRLTVV.

CDR3 protein: CASRVTGFGEKLFF. The CDR3 coding sequence is TGTGCCAGCAGGGTTACAGGGTTTGGGGAAAAACTGTTTTTT. The rearrangement links TRBV6-1 to TRBJ1-4; D is perhaps TRBD1 (6 bases). CDR1 and CDR2 from the germline V gene are MNHNS and SASEGT. CDR3 length: 14 residues. The V end lost 6 bases, the J end lost 8 bases, and 16 bases lay between the germline ends.

The genes are TRBV4-3 and TRBJ1-2; possibly TRBD1 for D (5 bases). The germline gives CDR1 LGHNA, CDR2 YSLEER. V lost 0 bases and J 4 bases, leaving 12 bases between the germline ends. This CDR3 is 15 amino acids long. The CDR3 coding sequence is TGCGCCAGCAGCCAAGATTGGGGGGGAGTCTATGGCTACACCTTC. Encoded protein: CASSQDWGGVYGYTF.

Here the CDR3 DNA reads TGTGCCAGCAGGGGACTAGCGGAAACTACAACGCAGTATTTT. Its translation: CASRGLAETTTQYF. The chain carries TRBV6-1 and TRBJ2-3; 11 nucleotides line up with TRBD2. The CDR3 spans 14 residues. The V segment lost 6 bases and the J segment 9 bases; nucleotides outside the gene matches: 8. From germline, CDR1 is MNHNS and CDR2 SASEGT.

The chain couples TRBV2 to TRBJ2-7; D perhaps matches TRBD1 (6 bases). Trimming cost V 8 bases and J 2 bases, with 13 bases left between them. Germline V lookup: CDR1 SNHLY, CDR2 FYNNEI. CDR3 length equals 13 residues. CDR3 in DNA: TGTGCCAGCGCACAGGGCTATGCCTACGAGCAGTACTTC. Protein product: CASAQGYAYEQYF.

This sequence joins TRBV10-3 and TRBJ1-4, with D maybe TRBD1 (5 bases). Trimming shortened V by 10 bases and J by 4 bases, and 13 bases separated the two germline ends. Germline values: CDR1 ENHRY, CDR2 SYGVKD. This CDR3 contains 13 residues. The CDR3 protein is CATERGFNEKLFF. The CDR3 DNA reads TGTGCCACCGAAAGGGGCTTTAATGAAAAACTGTTTTTT.

CDR3 in amino acids: CASSGYGGGVDEQFF. The DNA for the CDR3 is TGTGCCAGCAGCGGTTACGGGGGGGGTGTGGATGAGCAGTTCTTC. The chain couples TRBV7-9 to TRBJ2-1; 8 bases line up with TRBD2. Germline V gives CDR1 SEHNR, CDR2 FQNEAQ (reference sequence). This CDR3 contains 15 residues. V shed 5 bases and J 8 bases; nucleotides not matched to a gene: 11.

The chain has TRBV20-1 and TRBJ1-4; D might be TRBD1 (5 bases). The CDR3 is made up of 11 amino acids. The V gene lost 8 bases and the J gene lost 4 bases, with 8 bases spanning the gap. Germline CDR1 and CDR2: DFQATT and SNEGSKA (reference sequence). The CDR3 nucleotides read TGCAGTACAGGTTATAATGAAAAACTGTTTTTT. Amino acid sequence: CSTGYNEKLFF.

This clone appeared a single time. For the CDR3, the DNA is TGTGCCAGCAGTCCCGCAACAGGGGGAAATCAGCCCCAGCATTTT. Translated, it gives CASSPATGGNQPQHF. The chain carries TRBV6-5 and TRBJ1-5; TRBD1 agrees at 8 bases. Germline CDR1 MNHEY, CDR2 SVGAGI. The CDR3 has 15 amino acids. V trimming: 5 bases; J trimming: 4 bases; junction bases outside the gene matches: 7.

The chain couples TRBV9 to TRBJ1-1; D not certain. Trimming removed 0 bases from V and 4 bases from J, with 10 bases in between. Germline values: CDR1 SGDLS, CDR2 YYNGEE. The CDR3 is 14 amino acids. The CDR3 region is CASSVVMSATEAFF. The CDR3 DNA reads TGTGCCAGCAGCGTAGTTATGAGTGCCACTGAAGCTTTCTTT. The full variable domain, in which reference TRBV9 and TRBJ1-1 provide the parts outside the CDR3, is DSGVTQTPKHLITATGQRVTLRCSPRSGDLSVYWYQQSLDQGLQFLIQYYNGEERAKGNILERFSAQQFPDLHSELNLSSLELGDSALYFCASSVVMSATEAFFGQGTRLTVV.

The rearrangement joins TRBV5-1 to TRBJ2-7, with 7 nucleotides matching TRBD1. Germline CDR1 and CDR2: SGHRS and YFSETQ. This CDR3 spans 14 amino acids. Germline trimming cut 1 base from V and 4 bases from J; bases unmatched to any gene: 5. The CDR3 reads CASSLPGQRYEQYF. As DNA, the CDR3 is TGCGCCAGCAGCTTGCCGGGACAGAGGTACGAGCAGTACTTC.

This chain uses TRBV7-8 with TRBJ1-5; D remains unclear. The length of the CDR3 is 15 residues. Per germline, CDR1 SGHVS and CDR2 FQNEAQ. Trimming shortened V by 7 bases and J by 0 bases, and 13 bases separated the two germline ends. The CDR3 DNA reads TGTGCCAGCACCCAAGGACGGTATAGCAATCAGCCCCAGCATTTT. This codes for CASTQGRYSNQPQHF.

The V call is TRBV7-9, the J call TRBJ1-3; D is ambiguous. This CDR3 is 15 amino acids long. Germline V lookup: CDR1 SEHNR, CDR2 FQNEAQ (reference sequence). Trimming cost V 1 base and J 0 bases, with 7 bases left between them. The CDR3 sequence is CASSLGGLSGNTIYF. Written as DNA, the CDR3 is TGTGCCAGCAGCTTAGGCGGACTCTCTGGAAACACCATATATTTT.

This chain uses TRBV4-1 with TRBJ2-2; maybe TRBD1 (6 bases). V dropped 3 bases and J dropped 4 bases, with 12 bases sitting between them. This CDR3 is 15 amino acids long. CDR1 and CDR2 from the germline V gene are MGHRA and YSYEKL. The CDR3 nucleotides are TGCGCCAGCAGCCACCCGGACAGTAGCACCGGGGAGCTGTTTTTT. Encoded protein: CASSHPDSSTGELFF.

The chain recombines TRBV5-4 with TRBJ1-2; TRBD1 is a possible D gene (6 bases). Germline V gene data show CDR1 as SGHNT and CDR2 as YYREEE (reference sequence). V dropped 1 base and J dropped 3 bases, with 16 bases sitting between them. The CDR3 has 16 residues. The CDR3 region has the DNA TGTGCCAGCAGCTTGAGTGGGACACCTACCTACTATGGCTACACCTTC. Translation gives CASSLSGTPTYYGYTF.

The chain couples TRBV30 to TRBJ1-6; D not certain. From germline, CDR1 is GTSNPN and CDR2 SVGIG (reference sequence). The CDR3 loop spans 13 amino acids. Trimming shortened V by 3 bases and J by 7 bases, and 10 bases separated the two germline ends. Here the CDR3 reads CAWRGPSNSPLHF. CDR3 nucleotides: TGTGCCTGGAGAGGTCCAAGCAATTCACCCCTCCACTTT.

This chain uses TRBV7-6 with TRBJ2-5, with TRBD2 identical over 12 bases. After removal of 5 bases from V and 0 bases from J, the junction contained 4 bases not matched to a gene. Looked up from germline, CDR1 is SGHVS and CDR2 is FNYEAQ. The length of the CDR3 is 16 residues. DNA of the CDR3: TGTGCCAGCAGCACCAGACTAGCGGGGGACCAAGAGACCCAGTACTTC. Encoded protein: CASSTRLAGDQETQYF.

The chain has TRBV19 and TRBJ1-4, with D maybe TRBD1 (6 bases). Trimming took off 5 bases at V and 10 bases at J, with 23 bases between the two ends. Germline V CDR1 and CDR2: LNHDA, SQIVND (reference sequence). The CDR3 is 16 residues long. CDR3 region: CASSWARMDSRGKLFF. The CDR3 DNA reads TGTGCCAGTAGTTGGGCTCGAATGGACAGCCGAGGAAAACTGTTTTTT. Together with reference TRBV19 and TRBJ1-4, the CDR3 gives the full variable domain: DGGITQSPKYLFRKEGQNVTLSCEQNLNHDAMYWYRQDPGQGLRLIYYSQIVNDFQKGDIAEGYSVSREKKESFPLTVTSAQKNPTAFYLCASSWARMDSRGKLFFGSGTQLSVL.

The J gene is TRBJ1-2, the V gene TRBV2, with D possibly matching TRBD1 (5 bases). Germline lookup yields CDR1 SNHLY and CDR2 FYNNEI. The V end lost 4 bases, the J end lost 5 bases, and 8 bases lay between the germline ends. The length of the CDR3 is 12 residues. The CDR3 is CASSAGRYGYTF. In DNA form, the CDR3 reads TGTGCCAGCAGTGCAGGGAGATATGGCTACACCTTC.

The rearrangement links TRBV27 to TRBJ1-2; no clear D. The CDR3 has 15 residues. Germline V lookup: CDR1 MNHEY, CDR2 SMNVEV (reference sequence). V dropped 6 bases and J dropped 2 bases, with 16 bases sitting between them. CDR3 sequence reads: CASSLAVTDNYGYTF. The CDR3 bases are TGTGCCAGCAGCCTGGCGGTTACGGACAACTATGGCTACACCTTC.

V is TRBV10-3 and J is TRBJ1-6; 9 bases align to TRBD1. This CDR3 is 15 amino acids long. With 6 bases clipped from V and 10 bases from J, the junction kept 10 bases outside the gene matches. Germline assignment: CDR1 ENHRY and CDR2 SYGVKD. Written as DNA, the CDR3 is TGTGCCATCAGATGGGACGGGACAGGGAACTCACCCCTCCACTTT. Its protein product is CAIRWDGTGNSPLHF.

The chain employs TRBV4-1 and TRBJ2-7; no clear D. In germline, CDR1 is MGHRA, CDR2 YSYEKL. This CDR3 is 13 amino acids long. Trimming cost V 1 base and J 0 bases, with 4 bases left between them. In DNA, the CDR3 is TGCGCCAGCAGCCAAGCTCCCTCCTACGAGCAGTACTTC. Its translation: CASSQAPSYEQYF.

V is TRBV5-1 and J is TRBJ2-3; D is possibly TRBD1 (6 bases). V was clipped by 0 bases and J by 2 bases, with 13 bases between them. Germline loops: CDR1 SGHRS, CDR2 YFSETQ. CDR3 length equals 16 residues. This CDR3 is CASSLGGQTITDTQYF. In DNA, the CDR3 is TGCGCCAGCAGCTTGGGGGGACAAACAATCACAGATACGCAGTATTTT.

The V and J genes are TRBV7-2 and TRBJ2-3; D perhaps matches TRBD2 (7 bases). CDR1 is SGHTA, CDR2 FQGNSA, per germline. The CDR3 is made up of 15 amino acids. V gave up 2 bases and J gave up 2 bases, with 11 bases separating them. The CDR3 region is CASSLRGGSTDTQYF. The DNA for the CDR3 is TGTGCCAGCAGCTTAAGGGGGGGATCCACAGATACGCAGTATTTT.